The T cell receptor beta chain under discussion was sequenced for a study of T cell repertoires in cytomegalovirus infection. V was pared by 3 bases and J by 2 bases, with 10 bases between. This CDR3 spans 14 amino acids. Germline values: CDR1 MDHEN, CDR2 SYDVKM. Via MiXCR, TCRdb re-called the reads, giving one row per CDR3 protein. Of about 530,000 distinct CDR3 sequences in the sample, roughly 29% are singletons; the top ten hold roughly an eighth. The chain recombines TRBV28 with TRBJ2-5; D assignment may be TRBD1 or TRBD2 (5 bases each). Sequences were obtained from PBMCs. This sequence was found in a human donor in good health (CMV status not recorded). Some clones in this sample may be carry-over from other donors' samples. CDR3 loop: CASSFWDGQETQYF. CDR3 nucleotides: TGTGCCAGCAGTTTCTGGGACGGGCAAGAGACCCAGTACTTC.